The rows below give T cell receptor beta chains drawn from one sample of a study of T cell responses to AZD1222 COVID-19 vaccine. Assay used: immunoSEQ multiplex PCR; TCRdb lists only in-frame clones, some missing. The sample shows about 140,000 clones, roughly 91% of them seen only once. The sequences come from peripheral blood, collected 28 days after the second AZD1222 dose. These receptors came from an adult who received the AZD1222 COVID-19 vaccine. Both conserved end residues are part of each CDR3. The D gene is left open where the match is weak. Clone size is not always given. Where it is, it says once, few, many or a class for expanded clones.

D gene,J gene,V gene,clone size,CDR3 protein,CDR3 DNA
TRBD1,TRBJ2-7,TRBV5-1,.,CASSLQGQGYEQYF,TGCGCCAGCAGCTTGCAGGGACAGGGGTACGAGCAGTACTTC
.,TRBJ1-2,TRBV28,.,CASSFSQGGSYGYTF,TGTGCCAGCAGTTTCTCTCAGGGCGGGAGCTATGGCTACACCTTC
.,TRBJ1-5,TRBV18,.,CASSPGAPNQPQHF,TGTGCCAGCTCACCAGGGGCTCCAAATCAGCCCCAGCATTTT
.,TRBJ2-7,TRBV7-9,.,CASSFTGRAIYEQYF,TGTGCCAGCAGCTTCACAGGGCGGGCGATCTACGAGCAGTACTTC
.,TRBJ2-2,TRBV28,.,CASIRRENTGELFF,TGTGCCAGCATTCGAAGGGAGAACACCGGGGAGCTGTTTTTT
.,TRBJ2-7,TRBV29-1,.,CSVLQGAYEQYF,TGCAGCGTCCTCCAGGGCGCCTACGAGCAGTACTTC
.,TRBJ2-5,TRBV25-1,.,CASSEQLGGETQYF,TGTGCCAGCAGTGAACAATTGGGGGGAGAGACCCAGTACTTC
.,TRBJ2-2,TRBV30,.,CARQGLTGELFF,TGTGCCCGACAAGGGCTGACCGGGGAGCTGTTTTTT
TRBD1,TRBJ1-2,TRBV10-3,few,CAIQKSGTGGNYGYTF,TGTGCCATTCAAAAATCCGGGACAGGAGGGAACTATGGCTACACCTTC
.,TRBJ2-1,TRBV12-3/TRBV12-4,.,CASSRVRLKLEFF,TGTGCCAGCTCGCGGGTTCGACTAAAACTCGAGTTCTTC
.,TRBJ1-6,TRBV18,.,CASSTSVGPLHEYVKQLHF,TGTGCCAGCTCGACCTCGGTGGGGCCGCTCCACGAATATGTGAAGCAACTCCACTTT
.,TRBJ1-6,TRBV5-1,.,CASSLRTVGATLHF,TGCGCCAGCAGCTTGCGAACCGTGGGAGCTACCCTCCACTTT
.,TRBJ1-6,TRBV2,.,CASSVEEGTPLHF,TGTGCCAGCAGTGTCGAGGAGGGGACACCCCTCCACTTT
.,TRBJ1-1,TRBV28,.,CASSLLGVEAFF,TGTGCCAGCAGTTTATTGGGTGTAGAAGCTTTCTTT
.,TRBJ2-5,TRBV5-5,.,CASSLGWGEETQYF,TGTGCCAGCAGCTTGGGGTGGGGGGAAGAGACCCAGTACTTC
TRBD1,TRBJ1-6,TRBV19,.,CASSRGQPSSPLHF,TGTGCCAGTAGTAGGGGACAGCCGAGTTCACCCCTCCACTTT
TRBD2,TRBJ2-1,TRBV6-5,once,CASSYFSGGQGEQFF,TGTGCCAGCAGTTACTTTAGCGGGGGGCAGGGTGAGCAGTTCTTC
.,TRBJ2-7,TRBV25-1,.,CASSPPGLSYEQYF,TGTGCCAGCAGTCCACCGGGACTCAGCTACGAGCAGTACTTC
.,TRBJ1-2,TRBV7-9,once,CASSYYGRNYGYTF,TGTGCCAGCAGCTATTACGGCAGGAACTATGGCTACACCTTC
.,TRBJ2-1,TRBV19,.,CASTPVGGTLDEQFF,TGTGCCAGTACCCCGGTGGGGGGAACGTTGGATGAGCAGTTCTTC
.,TRBJ1-4,TRBV5-8,.,CASIGSVYATNEKLFF,TGTGCCAGCATAGGCTCTGTGTATGCAACTAATGAAAAACTGTTTTTT
.,TRBJ2-1,TRBV5-6,.,CASSLAGSFYNEQFF,TGTGCCAGCAGCTTGGCTGGCAGCTTTTACAATGAGCAGTTCTTC
.,TRBJ1-4,TRBV6-5,.,CASSYSLGSKEKLFF,TGTGCCAGCAGTTACTCGTTGGGTTCTAAGGAAAAACTGTTTTTT
.,TRBJ1-5,TRBV19,.,CASSTRDPQGGQPQHF,TGTGCCAGTAGTACCCGGGACCCCCAGGGCGGTCAGCCCCAGCATTTT
.,TRBJ1-4,TRBV6-5,.,CASKVNEKLFF,TGTGCCAGCAAGGTGAATGAAAAACTGTTTTTT
.,TRBJ1-5,TRBV6-6,.,CASSYGGAPFPQHF,TGTGCCAGCAGTTACGGAGGGGCCCCGTTTCCCCAGCATTTT
.,TRBJ2-1,TRBV15,once,CATSYSISGFYNEQFF,TGTGCCACCAGCTATTCTATAAGCGGTTTCTACAATGAGCAGTTCTTC
.,TRBJ1-1,TRBV29-1,.,CSGTSGTEAFF,TGCAGCGGGACGAGTGGCACTGAAGCTTTCTTT
.,TRBJ2-1,TRBV11-3,.,CASSGNAVGPFF,TGTGCCAGCAGCGGAAACGCAGTCGGCCCGTTCTTC
.,TRBJ2-7,TRBV19,once,CASSKSLAGSHEQYF,TGTGCCAGTAGTAAAAGTTTGGCAGGGTCCCACGAGCAGTACTTC
.,TRBJ2-1,TRBV19,.,CASSIGYNEQFF,TGTGCCAGTAGTATCGGTTATAATGAGCAGTTCTTC
.,TRBJ1-6,TRBV10-3,.,CAISESNSLNSPLHF,TGTGCCATCAGTGAGTCCAACAGTCTTAATTCACCCCTCCACTTT
.,TRBJ2-1,TRBV11-2,.,CASRGDSYNEQFF,TGTGCCAGCCGGGGAGACTCCTACAATGAGCAGTTCTTC
TRBD2,TRBJ2-5,TRBV7-9,.,CASSFGGGAETQYF,TGTGCCAGCAGCTTTGGCGGGGGGGCGGAGACCCAGTACTTC
TRBD2,TRBJ2-7,TRBV6-1,.,CASSEASGGAYEQYF,TGTGCCAGCAGTGAAGCTAGCGGGGGGGCCTACGAGCAGTACTTC
.,TRBJ2-1,TRBV24-1,once,CATSDFNNEQFF,TGTGCCACCAGTGATTTCAATAATGAGCAGTTCTTC
.,TRBJ1-2,TRBV4-1,.,CASSPRFAGASGGYTF,TGCGCCAGCAGCCCACGATTCGCGGGGGCAAGTGGGGGCTACACCTTC
TRBD2,TRBJ2-5,TRBV7-6,.,CASTPRAGGDQETQYF,TGTGCCAGCACCCCTCGGGCGGGGGGCGACCAAGAGACCCAGTACTTC
TRBD1,TRBJ1-2,TRBV19,few,CASSLRQGGYTF,TGTGCCAGTAGCCTCCGACAGGGTGGCTACACCTTC
TRBD1,TRBJ1-1,TRBV9,.,CASSQGGGGTEAFF,TGTGCCAGCTCCCAGGGAGGGGGCGGCACTGAAGCTTTCTTT
.,TRBJ2-5,TRBV6-2/TRBV6-3,.,CASSYSTEKETQYF,TGTGCCAGCAGTTACTCGACAGAAAAAGAGACCCAGTACTTC
.,TRBJ2-1,TRBV4-1,once,CASSRDFSEQFF,TGCGCCAGCAGCCGGGACTTCTCTGAGCAGTTCTTC
.,TRBJ2-7,TRBV2,.,CASSEAPSGTYEQYF,TGTGCCAGCAGTGAAGCGCCCAGCGGAACCTACGAGCAGTACTTC
.,TRBJ1-2,TRBV6-2/TRBV6-3,once,CASSPGTSRYGYTF,TGTGCCAGCAGCCCCGGGACATCCCGCTATGGCTACACCTTC
TRBD1,TRBJ2-3,TRBV11-2,.,CASRPIRDRGVKGTDTQYF,TGTGCCAGCAGACCCATCCGGGACAGGGGTGTTAAGGGCACAGATACGCAGTATTTT
.,TRBJ1-2,TRBV6-5,.,CASTPTKSNYGYTF,TGTGCCAGCACCCCTACCAAAAGTAACTATGGCTACACCTTC
.,TRBJ1-1,TRBV19,.,CASSIAAIDREAFF,TGTGCCAGTAGTATAGCGGCCATTGACAGGGAAGCTTTCTTT
.,TRBJ1-1,TRBV19,.,CASTMGWTNMNTEAFF,TGTGCCAGTACAATGGGGTGGACGAATATGAACACTGAAGCTTTCTTT
.,TRBJ1-1,TRBV29-1,.,CSVLMGAATEAFF,TGCAGCGTTTTAATGGGGGCGGCCACTGAAGCTTTCTTT
.,TRBJ1-1,TRBV2,.,CASNPLGQLMNTEAFF,TGTGCCAGCAATCCCCTCGGGCAACTAATGAACACTGAAGCTTTCTTT